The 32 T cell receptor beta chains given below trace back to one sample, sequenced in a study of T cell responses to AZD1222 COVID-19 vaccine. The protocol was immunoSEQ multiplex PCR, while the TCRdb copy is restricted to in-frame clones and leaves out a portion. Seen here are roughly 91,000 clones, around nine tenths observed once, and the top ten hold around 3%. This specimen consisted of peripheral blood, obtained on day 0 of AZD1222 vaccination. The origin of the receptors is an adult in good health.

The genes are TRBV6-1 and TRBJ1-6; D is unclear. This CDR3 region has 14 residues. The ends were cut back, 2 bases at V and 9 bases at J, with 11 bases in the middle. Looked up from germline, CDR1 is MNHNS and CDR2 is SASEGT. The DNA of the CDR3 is TGTGCCAGCAGTGAAACAAGGGTTGGTTCACCCCTCCACTTT. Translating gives CASSETRVGSPLHF.

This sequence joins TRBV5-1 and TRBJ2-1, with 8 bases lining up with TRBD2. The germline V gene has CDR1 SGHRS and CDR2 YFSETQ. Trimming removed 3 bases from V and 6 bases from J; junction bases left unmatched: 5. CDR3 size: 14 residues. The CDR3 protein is CASSSGTSGNEQFF. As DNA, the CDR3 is TGCGCCAGCAGCTCCGGGACTAGTGGCAATGAGCAGTTCTTC.

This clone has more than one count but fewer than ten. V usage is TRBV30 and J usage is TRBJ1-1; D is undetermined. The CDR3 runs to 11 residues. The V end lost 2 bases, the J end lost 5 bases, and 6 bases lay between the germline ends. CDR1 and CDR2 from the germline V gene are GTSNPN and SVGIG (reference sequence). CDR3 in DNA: TGTGCCTGGAGTAAGCCGACTGAAGCTTTCTTT. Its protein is CAWSKPTEAFF.

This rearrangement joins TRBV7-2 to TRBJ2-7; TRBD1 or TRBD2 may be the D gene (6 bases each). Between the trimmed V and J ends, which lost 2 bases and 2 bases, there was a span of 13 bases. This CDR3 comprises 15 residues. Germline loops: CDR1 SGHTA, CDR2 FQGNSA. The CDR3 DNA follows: TGTGCCAGCAGCTTATATCGGGGGCTAACCTACGAGCAGTACTTC. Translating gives CASSLYRGLTYEQYF.

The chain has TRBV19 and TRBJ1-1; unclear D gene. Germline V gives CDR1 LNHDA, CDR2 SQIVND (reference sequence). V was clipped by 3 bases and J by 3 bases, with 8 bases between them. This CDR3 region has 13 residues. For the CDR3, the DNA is TGTGCCAGTAGTATTAGTCGGGACACTGAAGCTTTCTTT. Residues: CASSISRDTEAFF.

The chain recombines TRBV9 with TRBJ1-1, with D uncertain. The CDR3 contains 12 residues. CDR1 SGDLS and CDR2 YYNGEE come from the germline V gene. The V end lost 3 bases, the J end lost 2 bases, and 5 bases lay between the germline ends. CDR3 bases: TGTGCCAGCAGCGGTTACAACACTGAAGCTTTCTTT. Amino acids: CASSGYNTEAFF.

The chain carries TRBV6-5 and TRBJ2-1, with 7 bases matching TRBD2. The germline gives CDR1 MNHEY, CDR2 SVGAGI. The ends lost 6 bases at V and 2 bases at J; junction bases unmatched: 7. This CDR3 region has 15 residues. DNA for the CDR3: TGTGCCAGCAGACCTCCCGGGACTACCTACAATGAGCAGTTCTTC. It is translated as CASRPPGTTYNEQFF.

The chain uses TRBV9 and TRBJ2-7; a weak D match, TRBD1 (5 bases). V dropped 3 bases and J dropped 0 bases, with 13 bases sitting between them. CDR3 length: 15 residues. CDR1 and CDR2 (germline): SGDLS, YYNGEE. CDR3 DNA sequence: TGTGCCAGCAGCGCGTACGAGACAGCCTCCTACGAGCAGTACTTC. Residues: CASSAYETASYEQYF.

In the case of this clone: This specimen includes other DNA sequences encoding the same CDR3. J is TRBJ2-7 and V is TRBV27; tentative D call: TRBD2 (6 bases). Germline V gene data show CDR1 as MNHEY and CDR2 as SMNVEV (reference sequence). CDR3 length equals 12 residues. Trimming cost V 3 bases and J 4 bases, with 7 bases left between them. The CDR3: CASSLSGYEQYF. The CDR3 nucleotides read TGTGCCAGCAGTTTGAGCGGGTACGAGCAGTACTTC.

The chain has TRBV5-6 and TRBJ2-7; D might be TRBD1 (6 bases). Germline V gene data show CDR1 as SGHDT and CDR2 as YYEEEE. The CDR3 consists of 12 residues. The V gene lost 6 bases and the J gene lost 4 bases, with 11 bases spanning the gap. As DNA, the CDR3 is TGTGCCAGCACCCGGCAGGGGTACGAGCAGTACTTC. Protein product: CASTRQGYEQYF.

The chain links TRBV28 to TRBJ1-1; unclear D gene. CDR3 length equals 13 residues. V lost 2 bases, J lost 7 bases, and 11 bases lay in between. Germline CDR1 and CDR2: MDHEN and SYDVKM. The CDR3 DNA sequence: TGTGCCAGCAGTTTACCGGTCGTAGGTGAAGCTTTCTTT. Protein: CASSLPVVGEAFF.

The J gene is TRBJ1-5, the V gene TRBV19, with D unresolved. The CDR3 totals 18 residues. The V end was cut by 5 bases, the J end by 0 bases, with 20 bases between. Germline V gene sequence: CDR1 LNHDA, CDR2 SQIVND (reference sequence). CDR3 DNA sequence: TGTGCCAGTAGTCTACCGGGAAATCTAGTCCATAGCAATCAGCCCCAGCATTTT. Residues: CASSLPGNLVHSNQPQHF.

The CDR3 protein is CASSTDTNSPLHF. The DNA for the CDR3 is TGTGCCAGCTCAACAGACACTAATTCACCCCTCCACTTT. This sequence joins TRBV18 and TRBJ1-6, with D unclear. The germline V and J ends were trimmed by 5 bases and 6 bases, with 8 bases remaining between them. Germline V gene sequence: CDR1 KGHSH, CDR2 LQKENI. CDR3 length equals 13 residues.

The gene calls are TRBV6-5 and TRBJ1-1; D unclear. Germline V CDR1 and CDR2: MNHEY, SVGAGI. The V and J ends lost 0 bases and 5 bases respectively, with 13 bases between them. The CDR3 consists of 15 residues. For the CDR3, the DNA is TGTGCCAGCAGTTACTCGAGAGTGGTAGGGACTGAAGCTTTCTTT. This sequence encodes CASSYSRVVGTEAFF.

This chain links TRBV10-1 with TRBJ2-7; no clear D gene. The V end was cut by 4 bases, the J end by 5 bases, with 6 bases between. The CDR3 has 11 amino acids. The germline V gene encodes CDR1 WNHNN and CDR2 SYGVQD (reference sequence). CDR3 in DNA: TGCGCCAGCAGTGTCGGCGACGAGCAGTACTTC. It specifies CASSVGDEQYF.

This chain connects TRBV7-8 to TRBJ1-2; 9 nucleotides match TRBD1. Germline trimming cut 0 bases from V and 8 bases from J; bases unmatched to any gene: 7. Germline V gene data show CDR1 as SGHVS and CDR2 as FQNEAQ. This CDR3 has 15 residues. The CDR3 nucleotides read TGTGCCAGCAGCTTAGCCGCACAGGGGGCGCGGGGCTACACCTTC. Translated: CASSLAAQGARGYTF.

The CDR3 DNA reads as TGTGCCAGCAGCCTCGGAGGGTTGGTGCTGTTTTTT. It codes for CASSLGGLVLFF. The chain is built from TRBV3-1 (or the pseudogene TRBV3-2) and TRBJ2-2, with D possibly being TRBD2 (6 bases). V was cut by 4 bases and J by 13 bases, with 13 bases left in between. The CDR3 is 12 amino acids. CDR1 and CDR2 (germline): LGHDT, YNNKEL (reference sequence).

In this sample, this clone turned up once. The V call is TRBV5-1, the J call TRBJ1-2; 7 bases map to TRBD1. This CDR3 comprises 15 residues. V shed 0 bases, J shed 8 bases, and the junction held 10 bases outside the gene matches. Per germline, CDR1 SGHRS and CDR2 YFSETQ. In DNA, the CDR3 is TGCGCCAGCAGCTTGGCGGGACAGTTGGGAGCGGGCTACACCTTC. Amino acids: CASSLAGQLGAGYTF.

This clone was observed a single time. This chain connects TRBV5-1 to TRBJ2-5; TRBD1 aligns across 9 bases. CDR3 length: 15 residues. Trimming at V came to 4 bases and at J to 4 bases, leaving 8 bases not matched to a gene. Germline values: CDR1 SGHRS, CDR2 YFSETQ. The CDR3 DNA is TGCGCCAGCAGCCAAGGGACAGGGTATCGAGAGACCCAGTACTTC. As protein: CASSQGTGYRETQYF.

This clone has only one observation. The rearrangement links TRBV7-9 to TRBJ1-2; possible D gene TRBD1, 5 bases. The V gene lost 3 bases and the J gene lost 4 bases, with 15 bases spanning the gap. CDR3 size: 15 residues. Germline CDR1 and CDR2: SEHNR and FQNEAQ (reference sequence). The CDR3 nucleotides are TGTGCCAGCAGCTTCGGGTCTGGGGCACCCTATGGCTACACCTTC. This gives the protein CASSFGSGAPYGYTF.

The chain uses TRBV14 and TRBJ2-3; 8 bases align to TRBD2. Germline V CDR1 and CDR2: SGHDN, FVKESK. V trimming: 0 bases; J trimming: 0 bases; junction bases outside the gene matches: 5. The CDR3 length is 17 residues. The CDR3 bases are TGTGCCAGCAGCCAAGATCTGGCGGGGGGTAGCACAGATACGCAGTATTTT. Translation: CASSQDLAGGSTDTQYF.

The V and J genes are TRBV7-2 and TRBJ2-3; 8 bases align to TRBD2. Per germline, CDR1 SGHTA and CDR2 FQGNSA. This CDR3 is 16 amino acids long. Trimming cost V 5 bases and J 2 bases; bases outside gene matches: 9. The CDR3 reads CASSGSSGVVTDTQYF. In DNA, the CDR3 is TGTGCCAGCAGCGGCAGTAGCGGGGTAGTCACAGATACGCAGTATTTT. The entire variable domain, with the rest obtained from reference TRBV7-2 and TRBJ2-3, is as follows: GAGVSQSPSNKVTEKGKDVELRCDPISGHTALYWYRQSLGQGLEFLIYFQGNSAPDKSGLPSDRFSAERTGGSVSTLTIQRTQQEDSAVYLCASSGSSGVVTDTQYFGPGTRLTVL.

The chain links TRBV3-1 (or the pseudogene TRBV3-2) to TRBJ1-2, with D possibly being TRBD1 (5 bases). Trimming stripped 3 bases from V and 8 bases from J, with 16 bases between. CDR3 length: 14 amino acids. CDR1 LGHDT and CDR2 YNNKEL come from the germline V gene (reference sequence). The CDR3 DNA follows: TGTGCCAGCAGCCAGGGACTCTTCCAGTTCGGCTACACCTTC. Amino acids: CASSQGLFQFGYTF.

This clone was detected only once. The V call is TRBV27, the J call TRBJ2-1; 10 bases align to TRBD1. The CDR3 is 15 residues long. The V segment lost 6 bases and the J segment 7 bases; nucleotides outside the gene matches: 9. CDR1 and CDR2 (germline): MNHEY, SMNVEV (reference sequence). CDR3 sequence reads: CASSADRGRGNEQFF. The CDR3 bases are TGTGCCAGCAGCGCAGACAGGGGGCGCGGTAATGAGCAGTTCTTC.

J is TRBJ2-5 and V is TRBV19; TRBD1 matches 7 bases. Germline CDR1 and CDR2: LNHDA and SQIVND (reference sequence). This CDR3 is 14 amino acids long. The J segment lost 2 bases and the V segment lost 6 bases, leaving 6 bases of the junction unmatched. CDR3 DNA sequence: TGTGCCAGTAGCATGGACAGGTGGCAAGAGACCCAGTACTTC. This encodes CASSMDRWQETQYF.

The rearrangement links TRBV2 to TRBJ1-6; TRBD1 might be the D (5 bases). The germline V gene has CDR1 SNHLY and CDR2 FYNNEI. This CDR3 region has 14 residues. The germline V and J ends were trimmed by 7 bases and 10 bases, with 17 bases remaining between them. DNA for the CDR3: TGTGCCAGCACTACCCAGGGCCGACAGTCACCCCTCCACTTT. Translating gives CASTTQGRQSPLHF. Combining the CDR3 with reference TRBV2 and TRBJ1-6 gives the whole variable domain EPEVTQTPSHQVTQMGQEVILRCVPISNHLYFYWYRQILGQKVEFLVSFYNNEISEKSEIFDDQFSVERPDGSNFTLKIRSTKLEDSAMYFCASTTQGRQSPLHFGNGTRLTVT.

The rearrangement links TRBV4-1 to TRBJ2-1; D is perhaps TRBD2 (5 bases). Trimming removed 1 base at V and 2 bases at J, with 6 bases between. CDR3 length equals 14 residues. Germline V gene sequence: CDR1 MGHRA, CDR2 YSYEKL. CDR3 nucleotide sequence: TGCGCCAGCAGCCAAGTCGGGACCTACAATGAGCAGTTCTTC. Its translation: CASSQVGTYNEQFF.

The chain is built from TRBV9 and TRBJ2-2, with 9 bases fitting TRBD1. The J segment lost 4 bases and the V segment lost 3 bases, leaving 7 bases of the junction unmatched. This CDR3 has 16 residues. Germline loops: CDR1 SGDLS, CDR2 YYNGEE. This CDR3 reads CASSGHRGPSTGELFF. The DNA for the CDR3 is TGTGCCAGCAGCGGACACAGGGGGCCCAGCACCGGGGAGCTGTTTTTT.

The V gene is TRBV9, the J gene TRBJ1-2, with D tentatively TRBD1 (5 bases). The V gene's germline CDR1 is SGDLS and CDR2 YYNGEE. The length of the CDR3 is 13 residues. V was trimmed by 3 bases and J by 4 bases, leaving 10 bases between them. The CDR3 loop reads CASSADSTYGYTF. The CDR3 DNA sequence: TGTGCCAGCAGCGCCGACAGTACCTATGGCTACACCTTC.

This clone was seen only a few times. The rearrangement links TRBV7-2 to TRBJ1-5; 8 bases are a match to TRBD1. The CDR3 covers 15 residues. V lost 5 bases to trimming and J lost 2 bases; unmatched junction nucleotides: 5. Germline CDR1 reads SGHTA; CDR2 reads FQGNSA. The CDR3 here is CASSDRGMGNQPQHF. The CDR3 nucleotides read TGTGCCAGCAGCGACAGGGGAATGGGCAATCAGCCCCAGCATTTT.

This chain's CDR3 is CASSLLGDYGYTF. The CDR3 region has the DNA TGCGCCAGCAGCTTGCTCGGAGACTATGGCTACACCTTC. The V gene is TRBV5-1, the J gene TRBJ1-2; no definite D call. This CDR3 contains 13 residues. Trimming left V 1 base short and J 3 bases short, with 7 bases between. Germline V gene data show CDR1 as SGHRS and CDR2 as YFSETQ.

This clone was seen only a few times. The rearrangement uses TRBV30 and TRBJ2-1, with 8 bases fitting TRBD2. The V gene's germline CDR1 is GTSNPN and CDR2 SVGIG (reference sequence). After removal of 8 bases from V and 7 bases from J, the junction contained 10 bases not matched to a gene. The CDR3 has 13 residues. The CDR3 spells CARKAREANEQFF. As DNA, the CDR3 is TGTGCCCGGAAAGCGCGGGAGGCGAATGAGCAGTTCTTC.